This T cell receptor (beta chain) was obtained from a study of T cells expressing NK-cell markers (dated by TCRdb to the early 2020s). Regarding the study in general: In sorted CD3+CD56+NKG2C+, CD3+CD56+NKG2C- and CD3+CD56-NKG2C+ T-cell subsets from 8 or 9 donors, TCR beta-chain repertoires were profiled. Sequencing of the libraries produced 2 x 150 bp reads on Illumina HiSeq 2000/2500, MiSeq or NextSeq. Randomly selected healthy volunteers, three men and five women, were used as the eight sequenced donors. Of the eight sequenced donors, seven were found to be HCMV-seropositive and one was found to be HCMV-seronegative. The full study reports these points: In 5 to 7 donors, the dominant CD3+CD56+NKG2C+ clonotypes were found to rank among the top 10 CD8+ clonotypes and to make up roughly 1.0-7.0% of CD8+ T cells. Those dominant clonotypes were again the most abundant among CD3+CD56-NKG2C+ cells in a few donors, at 28.3-60.1%. Whether the expanded NKG2C-expressing T cell clones were specific for HCMV antigens remained unclear.

Counted from cysteine to phenylalanine, this CDR3 has 13 amino acids. No coding sequence is recorded. In the germline V gene, CDR1 corresponds to MNHNS and CDR2 to SASEGT. Sequencer: Illumina HiSeq 2000. 5'RACE template switching, by which a universal primer site and unique molecular identifiers were added, was used to make TCR beta cDNA libraries. cDNA synthesis was primed from the TCR beta constant segment and was followed by two successive PCR amplification steps. In the authors' own workflow: MIGEC was used to demultiplex reads and group reads by UMI, and MiTCR was used to assemble and quantify clonotypes. To remove erroneous sequences, TCR cDNA sequences were retained only when supported by two or more reads. Downstream repertoire analysis used the tcR package, and clonotypes were matched across fractions by CDR3 nucleotide sequence plus V segment. VDJmatch was used to annotate antigen specificity against VDJdb, with one amino acid substitution in CDR3 permitted. TCRdb reprocessed the reads and provides one entry for every CDR3 protein sequence; no DNA is given. The V and J calls reflect TCRdb's pipeline rather than the authors' work. This sample's table contains 500,000 to 700,000 distinct CDR3 sequences. The top ten hold approximately 3.6% of the sample.

A commercial ELISA kit detecting HCMV-specific IgG in serum was used to determine HCMV serostatus. Ficoll density gradient centrifugation was used to isolate peripheral blood mononuclear cells from blood. Comments on this clonotype: It lacks a known antigen.

The specimen was blood T cells: a sorted CD56 or NKG2C T cell subset, CD4+ or CD8+ T cells, or bulk PBMC T cells (not recorded which). The chain links TRBV6-1 with TRBJ2-4. The TCR was taken from a man between 18 and 29 years old in good health. Donor details come from another sample of the same person, matched by shared clones. CDR3 region: CASSESGGNIQYF.